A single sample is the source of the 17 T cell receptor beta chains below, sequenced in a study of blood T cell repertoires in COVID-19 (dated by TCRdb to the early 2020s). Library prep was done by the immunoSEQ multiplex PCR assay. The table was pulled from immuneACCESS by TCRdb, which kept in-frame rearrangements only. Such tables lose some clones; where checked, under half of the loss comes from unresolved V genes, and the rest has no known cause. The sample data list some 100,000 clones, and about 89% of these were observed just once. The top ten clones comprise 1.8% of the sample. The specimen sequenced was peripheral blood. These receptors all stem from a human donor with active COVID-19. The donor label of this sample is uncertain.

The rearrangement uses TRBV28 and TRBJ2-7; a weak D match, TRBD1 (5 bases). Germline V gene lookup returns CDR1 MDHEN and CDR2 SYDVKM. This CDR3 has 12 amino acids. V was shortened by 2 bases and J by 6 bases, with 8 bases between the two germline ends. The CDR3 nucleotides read TGTGCCAGCAGTTTACCAGGGCGCGAGCAGTACTTC. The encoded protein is CASSLPGREQYF. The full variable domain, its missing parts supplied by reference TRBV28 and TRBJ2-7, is DVKVTQSSRYLVKRTGEKVFLECVQDMDHENMFWYRQDPGLGLRLIYFSYDVKMKEKGDIPEGYSVSREKKERFSLILESASTNQTSMYLCASSLPGREQYFGPGTRLTVT.

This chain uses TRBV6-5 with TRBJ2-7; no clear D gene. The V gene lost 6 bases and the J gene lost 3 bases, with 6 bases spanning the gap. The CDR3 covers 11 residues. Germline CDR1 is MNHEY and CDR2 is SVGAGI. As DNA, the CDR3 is TGTGCCAGCAGGAACAGCTACGAGCAGTACTTC. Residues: CASRNSYEQYF.

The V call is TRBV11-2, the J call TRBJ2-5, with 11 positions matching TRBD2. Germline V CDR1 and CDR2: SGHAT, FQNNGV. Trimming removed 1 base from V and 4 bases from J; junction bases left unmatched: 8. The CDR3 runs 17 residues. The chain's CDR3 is CASSLGLAGRVRETQYF. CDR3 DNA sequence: TGTGCCAGCAGCTTAGGACTAGCGGGGAGGGTTCGAGAGACCCAGTACTTC.

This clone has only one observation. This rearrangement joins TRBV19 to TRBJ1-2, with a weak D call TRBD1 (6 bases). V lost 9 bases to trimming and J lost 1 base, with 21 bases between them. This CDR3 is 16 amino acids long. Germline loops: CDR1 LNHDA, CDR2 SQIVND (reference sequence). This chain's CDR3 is CASHPPGTGSNYGYTF. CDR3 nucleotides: TGTGCCAGCCACCCCCCCGGTACAGGGAGTAACTATGGCTACACCTTC.

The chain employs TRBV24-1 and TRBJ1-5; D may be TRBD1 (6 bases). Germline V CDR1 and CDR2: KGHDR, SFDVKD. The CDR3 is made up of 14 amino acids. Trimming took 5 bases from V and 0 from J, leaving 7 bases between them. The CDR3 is CATSAGDSNQPQHF. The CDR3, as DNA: TGTGCCACCAGTGCAGGGGATAGCAATCAGCCCCAGCATTTT.

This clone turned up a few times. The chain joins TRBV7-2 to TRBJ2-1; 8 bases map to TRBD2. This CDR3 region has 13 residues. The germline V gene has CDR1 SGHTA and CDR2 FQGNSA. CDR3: CAIGGGPPGEQFF. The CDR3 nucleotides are TGTGCTATAGGCGGGGGGCCCCCAGGAGAGCAGTTCTTC. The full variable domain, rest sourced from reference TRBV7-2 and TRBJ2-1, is GAGVSQSPSNKVTEKGKDVELRCDPISGHTALYWYRQSLGQGLEFLIYFQGNSAPDKSGLPSDRFSAERTGGSVSTLTIQRTQQEDSAVYLCAIGGGPPGEQFFGPGTRLTVL.

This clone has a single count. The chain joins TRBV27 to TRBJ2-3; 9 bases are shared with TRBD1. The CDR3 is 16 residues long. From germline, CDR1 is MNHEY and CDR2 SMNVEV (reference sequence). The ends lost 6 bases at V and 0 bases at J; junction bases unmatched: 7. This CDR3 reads CASREQGAISTDTQYF. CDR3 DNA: TGTGCCAGCAGGGAACAGGGGGCGATTAGCACAGATACGCAGTATTTT.

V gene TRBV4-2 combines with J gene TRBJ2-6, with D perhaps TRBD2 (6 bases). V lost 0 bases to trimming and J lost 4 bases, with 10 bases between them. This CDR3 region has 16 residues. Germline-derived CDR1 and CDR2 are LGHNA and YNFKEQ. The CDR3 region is CASSQDGGAGANVLTF. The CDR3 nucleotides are TGTGCCAGCAGCCAAGATGGAGGGGCAGGGGCCAACGTCCTGACTTTC.

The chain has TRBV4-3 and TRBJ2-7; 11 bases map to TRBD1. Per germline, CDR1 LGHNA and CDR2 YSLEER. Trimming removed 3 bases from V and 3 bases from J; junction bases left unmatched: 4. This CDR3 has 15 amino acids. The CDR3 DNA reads TGCGCCAGCAGCCATTCCGGGACAGGGGGCTACGAGCAGTACTTC. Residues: CASSHSGTGGYEQYF.

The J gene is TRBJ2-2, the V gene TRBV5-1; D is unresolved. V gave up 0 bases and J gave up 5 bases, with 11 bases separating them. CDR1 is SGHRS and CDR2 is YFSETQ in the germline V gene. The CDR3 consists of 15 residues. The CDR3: CASSLDMVRTGELFF. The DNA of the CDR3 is TGCGCCAGCAGCTTGGATATGGTGCGGACCGGGGAGCTGTTTTTT.

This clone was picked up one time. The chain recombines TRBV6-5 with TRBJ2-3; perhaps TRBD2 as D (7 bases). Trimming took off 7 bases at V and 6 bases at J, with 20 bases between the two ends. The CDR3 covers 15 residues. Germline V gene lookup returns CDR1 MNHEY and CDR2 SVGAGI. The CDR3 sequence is CASIERGQGRDTQYF. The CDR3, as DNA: TGTGCCAGCATCGAGCGGGGACAAGGGAGGGATACGCAGTATTTT.

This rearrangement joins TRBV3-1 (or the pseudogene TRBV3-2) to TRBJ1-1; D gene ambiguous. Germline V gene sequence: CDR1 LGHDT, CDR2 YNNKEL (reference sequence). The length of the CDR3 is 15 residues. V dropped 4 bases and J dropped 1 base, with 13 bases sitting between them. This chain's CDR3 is CASSPPDGENTEAFF. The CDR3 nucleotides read TGTGCCAGCAGCCCCCCGGACGGGGAGAACACTGAAGCTTTCTTT.

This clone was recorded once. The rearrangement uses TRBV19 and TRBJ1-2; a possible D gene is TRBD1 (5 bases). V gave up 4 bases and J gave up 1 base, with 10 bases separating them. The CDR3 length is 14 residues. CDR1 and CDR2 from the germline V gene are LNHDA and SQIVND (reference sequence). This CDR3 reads CASSRTPINYGYTF. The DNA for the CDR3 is TGTGCCAGTAGTAGGACACCGATTAACTATGGCTACACCTTC.

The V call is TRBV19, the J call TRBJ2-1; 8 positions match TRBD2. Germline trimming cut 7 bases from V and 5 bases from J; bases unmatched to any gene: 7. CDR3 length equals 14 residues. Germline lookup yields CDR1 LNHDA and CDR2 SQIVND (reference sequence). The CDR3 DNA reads TGTGCCAGTACGCGGGGGGCTTCGAACAATGAGCAGTTCTTC. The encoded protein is CASTRGASNNEQFF. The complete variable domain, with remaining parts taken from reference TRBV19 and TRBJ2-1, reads DGGITQSPKYLFRKEGQNVTLSCEQNLNHDAMYWYRQDPGQGLRLIYYSQIVNDFQKGDIAEGYSVSREKKESFPLTVTSAQKNPTAFYLCASTRGASNNEQFFGPGTRLTVL.

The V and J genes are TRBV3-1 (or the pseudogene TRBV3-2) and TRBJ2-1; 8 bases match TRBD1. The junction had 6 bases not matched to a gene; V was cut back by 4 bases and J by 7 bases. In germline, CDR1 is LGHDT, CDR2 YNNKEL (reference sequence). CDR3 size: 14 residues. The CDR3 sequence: CASSPAGGQNEQFF. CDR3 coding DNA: TGTGCCAGCAGCCCAGCAGGGGGCCAGAATGAGCAGTTCTTC.

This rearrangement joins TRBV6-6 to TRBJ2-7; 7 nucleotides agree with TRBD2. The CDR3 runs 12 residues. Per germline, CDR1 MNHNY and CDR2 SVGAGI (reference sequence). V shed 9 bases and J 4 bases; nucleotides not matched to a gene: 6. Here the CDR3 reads CASAMGGYEQYF. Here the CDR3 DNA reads TGTGCCAGTGCCATGGGGGGGTACGAGCAGTACTTC.

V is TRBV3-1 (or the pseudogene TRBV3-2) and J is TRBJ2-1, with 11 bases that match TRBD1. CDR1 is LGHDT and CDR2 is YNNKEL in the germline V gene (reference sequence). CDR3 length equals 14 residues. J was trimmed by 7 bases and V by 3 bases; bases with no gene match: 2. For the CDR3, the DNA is TGTGCCAGCAGCCATGGGACAGGGGGGAATGAGCAGTTCTTC. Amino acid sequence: CASSHGTGGNEQFF.